This record concerns one T cell receptor beta chain sequence. Its antigen is unidentified. Expressed TCRB transcripts were sequenced, since all the RNA that had been isolated was reverse transcribed. TCRdb keeps only in-frame clones here, not all; method: immunoSEQ multiplex PCR. Of about 260,000 clones listed, roughly 20% are singletons. The sample belongs to a study of beta chain features in type 1 diabetes. Study-wide results and limits: Among patients with Type 1 diabetes, TCRB CDR3s were moderately but significantly shorter in every one of the four CD4+ subsets. Since sequencing was performed on cDNA, cells with high TCR expression could be over-represented. HLA influence on TCRB rearrangement stayed unresolved here. Possible PCR preference for shorter templates applied equally to patients and controls.

The CDR3 totals 14 residues. Trimming left V 0 bases short and J 2 bases short, with 6 bases between. Per the germline V gene, CDR1 is SGHRS and CDR2 is YFSETQ. The J gene is TRBJ2-1, the V gene TRBV5-1; D is undetermined. The sequenced material came from naive CD4+ T cells from blood. The clonotype originates from a woman between 40 and 50 years old with type 1 diabetes. CDR3 amino acids: CASSLATTYNEQFF. Written as DNA, the CDR3 is TGCGCCAGCAGCTTGGCCACTACCTACAATGAGCAGTTCTTC.